These T cell receptor beta chains were read from a single sample in a study of regulatory T cells in long-lasting Graves disease. TCRdb ran MiXCR on the multiplex PCR reads and lists one entry per CDR3 protein. The data contain more than 350,000 distinct CDR3 sequences, more than 13% of them seen just once; the ten biggest clones take up over 15%. These data also formed part of another study, on T cells in Graves' hyperthyroidism and ophthalmopathy.

The input for sequencing was peripheral blood mononuclear cells (PBMCs), taken at new diagnosis, from a patient treated with antithyroid drugs. The receptors shown here come from a woman in her 30s with Graves disease. CDR3s include the opening cysteine and the closing phenylalanine or tryptophan. The D gene is left open where the match is weak. A row's size may be missing; if present it is once, few, many or a size class.

TRBV19,15,NA,TRBJ2-4,NA,TGTGCCAGTAGTATTAGTGGGCAGATCAAAAACATTCAGTACTTC,CASSISGQIKNIQYF
TRBV28,17,TRBD2,TRBJ2-1,many,TGTGCCAGCAGTTCGTTAGCGGGAGGGTTGGGTTACAATGAGCAGTTCTTC,CASSSLAGGLGYNEQFF
TRBV7-6,15,NA,TRBJ2-1,NA,TGTGCCAGCAGCTTAGCAGAGGGGCTTGAGGGTGAGCAGTTCTTC,CASSLAEGLEGEQFF
TRBV20-1,14,NA,TRBJ2-3,NA,TGCAGTGCTAGAGATATTAGCGACACAGATACGCAGTATTTT,CSARDISDTDTQYF
TRBV7-6,17,NA,TRBJ2-3,many,TGTGCCAGCAGCTTTGACTTCTTTGGGGGGGCCACAGATACGCAGTATTTT,CASSFDFFGGATDTQYF
TRBV6-1,13,NA,TRBJ1-3,few,TGTGCCAGCAGTGACAGTGCTGGAAACACCATATATTTT,CASSDSAGNTIYF
TRBV19,13,NA,TRBJ2-5,few,TGTGCCAGTAGTATGCAGGGTCGAGAGACCCAGTACTTC,CASSMQGRETQYF
TRBV5-5,16,NA,TRBJ2-3,many,TGTGCCAGCAGCTTGCGCGGTAGGGGCGGCACAGATACGCAGTATTTT,CASSLRGRGGTDTQYF
TRBV2,11,NA,TRBJ2-1,many,TGTGCCAGCCGACGGAACAATGAGCAGTTCTTC,CASRRNNEQFF
TRBV30,12,NA,TRBJ1-2,many,TGTGCCTGGACAAGCCTTAACTATGGCTACACCTTC,CAWTSLNYGYTF
TRBV19,15,TRBD1,TRBJ1-5,NA,TGTGCCAGTAGTGATTACAGGGGGAACAATCAGCCCCAGCATTTT,CASSDYRGNNQPQHF
TRBV3-1,14,TRBD2,TRBJ2-5,many,TGTGCCAGCAGCCAGACTAGCAGAAAAGAGACCCAGTACTTC,CASSQTSRKETQYF
TRBV20-1,15,NA,TRBJ1-3,NA,TGCAGTGCTAGAGATCCCCAAGTCTCTGGAAACACCATATATTTT,CSARDPQVSGNTIYF
TRBV20-1,16,TRBD1,TRBJ1-3,few,TGCAGTGCCAGGGATTACAGGGGGTCTCCTGGAAACACCATATATTTT,CSARDYRGSPGNTIYF
TRBV7-2,19,TRBD2,TRBJ2-6,NA,TGTGCCAGCAGCTTAAGGACTAGCGGGAGAGGATCTGGGGCCAACGTCCTGACTTTC,CASSLRTSGRGSGANVLTF
TRBV20-1,14,NA,TRBJ2-7,NA,TGCAGTGCTAGAGATGCTAGGAGTTTCTACGAGCAGTACTTC,CSARDARSFYEQYF
TRBV28,12,TRBD1,TRBJ1-2,NA,TGTGCCACAGGGACAGGGAACTATGGCTACACCTTC,CATGTGNYGYTF
TRBV7-2,13,NA,TRBJ1-5,few,TGTGCCAGCGCCTCCGGGTGGAATCAGCCCCAGCATTTT,CASASGWNQPQHF
TRBV20-1,11,NA,TRBJ2-7,few,TGCAGTGCCAAGGTCGGGTACGAGCAGTACTTC,CSAKVGYEQYF
TRBV24-1,13,NA,TRBJ2-7,NA,TGTGCCACCAGTGACGGGACCTCCTACGAGCAGTACTTC,CATSDGTSYEQYF
TRBV6-2/TRBV6-3,15,TRBD2,TRBJ2-7,NA,TGTGCCAGCAGCCCGCTAGCGGGAGCTGTTCACGAGCAGTACTTC,CASSPLAGAVHEQYF
TRBV12-3/TRBV12-4,15,NA,TRBJ2-7,many,TGTGCCAGCAGTTCAGGACGGCCGGAGTCCTACGAGCAGTACTTC,CASSSGRPESYEQYF
TRBV24-1,17,TRBD2,TRBJ2-1,many,TGTGCCACCAGTGATCTTAGCGGGAGGGCCGTGCGACATGAGCAGTTCTTC,CATSDLSGRAVRHEQFF
TRBV29-1,15,TRBD2,TRBJ2-1,many,TGCAGCTACACTAGCGGGGCTAGCTCCTACAATGAGCAGTTCTTC,CSYTSGASSYNEQFF
TRBV24-1,17,TRBD2,TRBJ2-5,many,TGTGCCACCAGTGATTTGGGGACAGCGGGAGGGCGAGAGACCCAGTACTTC,CATSDLGTAGGRETQYF
TRBV2,16,TRBD2,TRBJ2-1,many,TGTGCCAGCAGGGGAATACTAGCGGGAGGGTACAATGAGCAGTTCTTC,CASRGILAGGYNEQFF
TRBV20-1,14,TRBD2,TRBJ2-1,many,TGCAGTGCTACAGCGGGAGGGCCTAGCGATGAGCAGTTCTTC,CSATAGGPSDEQFF
TRBV9,14,NA,TRBJ2-7,NA,TGTGCCAGCAGCGTAGCTAGGGAATCCTACGAGCAGTACTTC,CASSVARESYEQYF
TRBV20-1,14,NA,TRBJ2-1,many,TGCAGTGCCCAGGTGGGGGGCCGGAGAAATGAGCAGTTCTTC,CSAQVGGRRNEQFF
TRBV6-9,13,TRBD2,TRBJ2-1,few,TGTGCCAGCAGTTACGCGGGAGTTTGGGAGCAGTTCTTC,CASSYAGVWEQFF
TRBV29-1,12,TRBD1,TRBJ2-7,many,TGCAGCGTTCGGCAGGGGGACCCCGAGCAGTACTTC,CSVRQGDPEQYF
TRBV5-1,15,TRBD2,TRBJ2-5,NA,TGCGCCAGCAGCTTGACCGGGAGGACTCAAGAGACCCAGTACTTC,CASSLTGRTQETQYF
TRBV12-3/TRBV12-4,18,NA,TRBJ1-4,many,TGTGCCAGCAAGAAGGCGGAGGGCTGGGGGGAAACTAATGAAAAACTGTTTTTT,CASKKAEGWGETNEKLFF
TRBV10-3,12,NA,TRBJ1-2,many,TGTGCCATCAGTGCGGACAGCTATGGCTACACCTTC,CAISADSYGYTF
TRBV6-5,13,NA,TRBJ1-4,few,TGTGCCAGCAGTTACGGAGTTAATGAAAAACTGTTTTTT,CASSYGVNEKLFF
TRBV6-4,15,TRBD1,TRBJ1-5,few,TGTGCCAGCAGGGCAGGGGGGACCCGCAATCAGCCCCAGCATTTT,CASRAGGTRNQPQHF
TRBV4-1,15,NA,TRBJ1-2,few,TGCGCCAGCAGCCAACCCCAACTAGCCCGGGATGGCTACACCTTC,CASSQPQLARDGYTF
TRBV18,14,NA,TRBJ2-3,once,TGTGCCAGCTCACCAGATCCGGGAATAGATACGCAGTATTTT,CASSPDPGIDTQYF
TRBV11-3,13,NA,TRBJ2-5,many,TGTGCCAGCAGCTCGGGAGCTAAAGAGACCCAGTACTTC,CASSSGAKETQYF
TRBV6-1,14,NA,TRBJ1-5,many,TGTGCCAGCAGTGACCGGTATAGCAATCAGCCCCAGCATTTT,CASSDRYSNQPQHF
TRBV3-1,15,TRBD1,TRBJ1-2,many,TGTGCCAGCAGCCCCCGACAGGGAAGGGTCGGTGGCTACACCTTC,CASSPRQGRVGGYTF
TRBV28,18,TRBD1,TRBJ2-6,few,TGTGCCAGCAGTTTAGGGAGTACAGGGGCCTCTGGGGCCAACGTCCTGACTTTC,CASSLGSTGASGANVLTF